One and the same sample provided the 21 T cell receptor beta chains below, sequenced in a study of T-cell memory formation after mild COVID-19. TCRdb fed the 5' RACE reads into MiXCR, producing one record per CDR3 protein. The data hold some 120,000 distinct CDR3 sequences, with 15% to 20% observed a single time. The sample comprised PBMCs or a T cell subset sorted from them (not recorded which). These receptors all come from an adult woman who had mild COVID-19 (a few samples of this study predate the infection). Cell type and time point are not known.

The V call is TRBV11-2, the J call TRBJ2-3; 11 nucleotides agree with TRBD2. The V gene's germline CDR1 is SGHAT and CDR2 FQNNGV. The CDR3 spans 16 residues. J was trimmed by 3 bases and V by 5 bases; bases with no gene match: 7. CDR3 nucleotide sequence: TGTGCCAGCAGCCCGGCTACTAGCGGGGGTACAGATACGCAGTATTTT. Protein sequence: CASSPATSGGTDTQYF.

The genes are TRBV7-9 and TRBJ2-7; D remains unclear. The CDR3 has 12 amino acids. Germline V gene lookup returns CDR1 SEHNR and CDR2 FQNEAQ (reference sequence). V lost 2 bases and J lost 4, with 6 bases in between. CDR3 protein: CASSLQEYEQYF. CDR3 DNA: TGTGCCAGCAGCTTACAAGAATACGAGCAGTACTTC.

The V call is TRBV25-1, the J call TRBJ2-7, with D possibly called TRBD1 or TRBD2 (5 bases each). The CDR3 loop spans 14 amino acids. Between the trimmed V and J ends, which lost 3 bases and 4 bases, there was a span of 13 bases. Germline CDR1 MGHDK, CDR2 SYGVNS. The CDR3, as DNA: TGTGCCAGCAGTGACCAAGGGACGGGGTACGAGCAGTACTTC. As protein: CASSDQGTGYEQYF.

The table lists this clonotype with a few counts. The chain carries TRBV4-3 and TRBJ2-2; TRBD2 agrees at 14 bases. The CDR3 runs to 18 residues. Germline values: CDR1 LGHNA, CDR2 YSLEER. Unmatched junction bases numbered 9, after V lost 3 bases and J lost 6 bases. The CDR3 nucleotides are TGCGCCAGCAGCCAGGGCACCCCGGGACTAGCGGGAGCCGGGGAGCTGTTTTTT. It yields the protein CASSQGTPGLAGAGELFF.

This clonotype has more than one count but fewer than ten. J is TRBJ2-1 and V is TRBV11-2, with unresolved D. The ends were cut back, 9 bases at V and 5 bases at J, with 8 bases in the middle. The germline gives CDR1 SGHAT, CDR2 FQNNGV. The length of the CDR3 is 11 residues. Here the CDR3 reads CASIGHNEQFF. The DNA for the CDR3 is TGTGCCAGTATAGGTCACAATGAGCAGTTCTTC.

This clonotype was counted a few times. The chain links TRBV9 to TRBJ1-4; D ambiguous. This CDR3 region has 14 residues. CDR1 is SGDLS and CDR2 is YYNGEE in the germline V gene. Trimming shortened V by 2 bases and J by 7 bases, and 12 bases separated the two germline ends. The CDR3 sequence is CASSVGGGSEKLFF. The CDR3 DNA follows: TGTGCCAGCAGCGTGGGTGGTGGAAGTGAAAAACTGTTTTTT.

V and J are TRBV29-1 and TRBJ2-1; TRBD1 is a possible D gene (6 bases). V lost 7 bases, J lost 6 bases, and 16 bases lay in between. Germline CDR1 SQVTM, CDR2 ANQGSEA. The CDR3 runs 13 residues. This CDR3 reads CSAEGPGANEQFF. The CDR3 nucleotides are TGCAGCGCCGAGGGCCCAGGGGCCAATGAGCAGTTCTTC.

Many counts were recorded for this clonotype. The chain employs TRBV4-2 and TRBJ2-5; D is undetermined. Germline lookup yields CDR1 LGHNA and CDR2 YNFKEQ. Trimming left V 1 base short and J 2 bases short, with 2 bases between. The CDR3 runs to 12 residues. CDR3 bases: TGTGCCAGCAGCCAAGCTCAAGAGACCCAGTACTTC. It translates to CASSQAQETQYF.

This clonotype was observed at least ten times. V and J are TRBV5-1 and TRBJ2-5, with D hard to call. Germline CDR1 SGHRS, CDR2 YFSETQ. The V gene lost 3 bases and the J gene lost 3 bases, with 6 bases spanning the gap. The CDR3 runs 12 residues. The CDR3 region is CASSYSKETQYF. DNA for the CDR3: TGCGCCAGCAGCTACTCCAAAGAGACCCAGTACTTC.

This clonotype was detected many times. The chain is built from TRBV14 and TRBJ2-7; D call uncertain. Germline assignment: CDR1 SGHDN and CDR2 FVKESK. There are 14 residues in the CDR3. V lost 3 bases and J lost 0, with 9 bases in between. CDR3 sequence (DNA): TGTGCCAGCAGCCATGGCGGAGACTCCTACGAGCAGTACTTC. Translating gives CASSHGGDSYEQYF.

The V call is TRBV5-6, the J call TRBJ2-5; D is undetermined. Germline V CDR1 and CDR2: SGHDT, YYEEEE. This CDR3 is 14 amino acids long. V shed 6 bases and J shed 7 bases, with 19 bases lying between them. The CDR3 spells CASTTGLTGSTQYF. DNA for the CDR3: TGTGCCAGCACCACTGGGCTGACTGGATCGACCCAGTACTTC.

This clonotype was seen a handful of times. CDR3 sequence reads: CASSLASGLAGTDTQYF. CDR3 DNA: TGTGCCAGCAGTTTAGCCTCGGGACTAGCGGGGACAGATACGCAGTATTTT. The gene calls are TRBV12-3 or TRBV12-4 and TRBJ2-3; 13 positions match TRBD2. Trimming took 0 bases from V and 3 from J; bases not matched to a gene: 3. The CDR3 length is 17 residues.

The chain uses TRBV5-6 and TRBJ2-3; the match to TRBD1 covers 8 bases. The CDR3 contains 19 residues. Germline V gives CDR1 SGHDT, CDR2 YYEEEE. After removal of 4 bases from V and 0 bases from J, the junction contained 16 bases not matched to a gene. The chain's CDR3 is CASSMRIGTGYPSTDTQYF. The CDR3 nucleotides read TGTGCCAGCAGCATGAGGATTGGGACAGGCTATCCTAGCACAGATACGCAGTATTTT.

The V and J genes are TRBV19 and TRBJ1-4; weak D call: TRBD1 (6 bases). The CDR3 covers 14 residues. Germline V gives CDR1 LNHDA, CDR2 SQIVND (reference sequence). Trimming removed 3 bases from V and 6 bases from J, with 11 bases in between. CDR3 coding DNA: TGTGCCAGTAGTATTGACAGGTGGGATGAAAAACTGTTTTTT. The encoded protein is CASSIDRWDEKLFF.

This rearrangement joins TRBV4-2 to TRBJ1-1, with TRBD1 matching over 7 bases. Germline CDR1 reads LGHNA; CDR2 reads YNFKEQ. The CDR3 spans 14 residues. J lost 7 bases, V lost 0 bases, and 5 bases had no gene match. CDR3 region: CASSQEDRYLEAFF. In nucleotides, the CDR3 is TGTGCCAGCAGCCAAGAGGACAGGTACCTTGAAGCTTTCTTT.

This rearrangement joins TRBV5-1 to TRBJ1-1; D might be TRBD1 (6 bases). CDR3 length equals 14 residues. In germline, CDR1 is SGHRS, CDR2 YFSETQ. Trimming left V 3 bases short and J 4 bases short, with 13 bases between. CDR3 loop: CASSSGGAVTEAFF. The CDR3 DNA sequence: TGCGCCAGCAGCTCGGGGGGGGCCGTCACTGAAGCTTTCTTT.

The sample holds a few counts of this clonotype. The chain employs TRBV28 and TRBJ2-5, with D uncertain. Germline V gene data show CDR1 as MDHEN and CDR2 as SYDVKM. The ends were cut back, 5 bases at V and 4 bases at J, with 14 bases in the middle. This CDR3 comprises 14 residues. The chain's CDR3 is CASSPSPGRETQYF. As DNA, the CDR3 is TGTGCCAGCAGTCCCTCTCCCGGCCGAGAGACCCAGTACTTC.

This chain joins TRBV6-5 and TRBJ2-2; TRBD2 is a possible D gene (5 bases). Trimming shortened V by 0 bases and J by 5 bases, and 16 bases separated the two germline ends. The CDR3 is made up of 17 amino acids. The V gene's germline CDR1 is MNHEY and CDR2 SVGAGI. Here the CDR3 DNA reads TGTGCCAGCAGTTACTCGGCCGGGCTAGCTATTACCGGGGAGCTGTTTTTT. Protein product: CASSYSAGLAITGELFF.

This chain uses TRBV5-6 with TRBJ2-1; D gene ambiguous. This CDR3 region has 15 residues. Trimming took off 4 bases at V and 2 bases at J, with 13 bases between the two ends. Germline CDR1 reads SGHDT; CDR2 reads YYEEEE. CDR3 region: CASSPDGAAYNEQFF. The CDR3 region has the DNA TGTGCCAGCAGCCCCGACGGAGCCGCCTACAATGAGCAGTTCTTC.

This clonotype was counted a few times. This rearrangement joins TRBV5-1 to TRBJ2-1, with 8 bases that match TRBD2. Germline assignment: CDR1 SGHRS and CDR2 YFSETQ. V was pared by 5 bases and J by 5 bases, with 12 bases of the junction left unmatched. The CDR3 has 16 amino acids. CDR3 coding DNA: TGCGCCAGCAGACCTGGCCGGCTAGCGGGCCACAATGAGCAGTTCTTC. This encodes CASRPGRLAGHNEQFF.

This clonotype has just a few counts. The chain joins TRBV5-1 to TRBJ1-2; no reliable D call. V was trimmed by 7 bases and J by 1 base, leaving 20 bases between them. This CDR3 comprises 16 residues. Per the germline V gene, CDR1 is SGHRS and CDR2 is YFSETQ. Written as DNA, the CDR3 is TGCGCCAGCGCGCCCGCCCCAGAGAGAGTTAACTATGGCTACACCTTC. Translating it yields CASAPAPERVNYGYTF.